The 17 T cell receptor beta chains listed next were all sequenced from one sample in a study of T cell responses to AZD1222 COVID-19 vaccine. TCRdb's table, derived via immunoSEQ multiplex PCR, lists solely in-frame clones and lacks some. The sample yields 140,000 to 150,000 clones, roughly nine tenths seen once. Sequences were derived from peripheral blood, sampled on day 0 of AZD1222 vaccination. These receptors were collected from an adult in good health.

The CDR3 sequence is CASSRTSGAGELFF. CDR3 in DNA: TGTGCCAGCAGTCGGACTAGCGGGGCCGGGGAGCTGTTTTTT. V gene TRBV27 combines with J gene TRBJ2-2, with TRBD2 identical over 12 bases. The V segment lost 5 bases and the J segment 6 bases; nucleotides outside the gene matches: 1. Germline loops: CDR1 MNHEY, CDR2 SMNVEV (reference sequence). The length of the CDR3 is 14 residues.

The CDR3 DNA sequence: TGTGCCAGCAGCCACTACGGGGGTACTGAGCAGTTCTTC. Its protein product is CASSHYGGTEQFF. This rearrangement joins TRBV7-9 to TRBJ2-1, with D maybe TRBD2 (6 bases). Trimming pared 5 bases from V and 9 bases from J, leaving 14 bases between. The CDR3 length is 13 residues. Per germline, CDR1 SEHNR and CDR2 FQNEAQ (reference sequence). Filled out from reference TRBV7-9 and TRBJ2-1, the complete variable domain reads DTGVSQNPRHKITKRGQNVTFRCDPISEHNRLYWYRQTLGQGPEFLTYFQNEAQLEKSRLLSDRFSAERPKGSFSTLEIQRTEQGDSAMYLCASSHYGGTEQFFGPGTRLTVL.

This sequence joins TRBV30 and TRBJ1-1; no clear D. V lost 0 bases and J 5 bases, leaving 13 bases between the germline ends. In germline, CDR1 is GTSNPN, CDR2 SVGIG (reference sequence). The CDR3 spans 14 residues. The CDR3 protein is CAWSVAGVGTEAFF. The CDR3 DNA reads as TGTGCCTGGAGTGTGGCTGGGGTCGGGACTGAAGCTTTCTTT.

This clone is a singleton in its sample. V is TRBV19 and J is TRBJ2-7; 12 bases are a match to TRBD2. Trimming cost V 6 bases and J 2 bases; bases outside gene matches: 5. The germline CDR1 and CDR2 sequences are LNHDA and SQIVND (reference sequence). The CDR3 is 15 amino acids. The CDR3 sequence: CASRIRTSGTYEQYF. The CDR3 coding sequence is TGTGCCAGTAGAATTAGGACTAGCGGGACCTACGAGCAGTACTTC.

CDR3 in DNA: TGTGCCAGCAGCTCACGGGACCAAAATTCACCCCTCCACTTT. It specifies CASSSRDQNSPLHF. The chain recombines TRBV9 with TRBJ1-6, with D perhaps TRBD1 (5 bases). CDR3 length: 14 amino acids. Germline V gene lookup returns CDR1 SGDLS and CDR2 YYNGEE. Trimming stripped 4 bases from V and 7 bases from J, with 12 bases between.

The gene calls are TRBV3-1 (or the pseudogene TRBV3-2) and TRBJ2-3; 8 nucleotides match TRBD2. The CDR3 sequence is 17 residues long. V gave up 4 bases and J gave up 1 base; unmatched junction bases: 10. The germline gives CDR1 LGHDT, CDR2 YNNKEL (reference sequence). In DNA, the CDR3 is TGTGCCAGCAGCCCATCGATGAGGCGGGGGGGCACAGATACGCAGTATTTT. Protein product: CASSPSMRRGGTDTQYF.

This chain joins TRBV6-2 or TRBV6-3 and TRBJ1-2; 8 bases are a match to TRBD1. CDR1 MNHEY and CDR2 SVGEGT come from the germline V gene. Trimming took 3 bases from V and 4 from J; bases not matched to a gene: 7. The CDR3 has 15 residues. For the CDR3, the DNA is TGTGCCAGCAGTTATCCGGGACAGGACTTCTATGGCTACACCTTC. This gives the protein CASSYPGQDFYGYTF.

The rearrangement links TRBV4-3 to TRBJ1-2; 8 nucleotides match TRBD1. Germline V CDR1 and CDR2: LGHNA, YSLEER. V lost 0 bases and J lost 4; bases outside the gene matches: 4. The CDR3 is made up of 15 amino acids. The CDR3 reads CASSQEGQGGYGYTF. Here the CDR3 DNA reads TGCGCCAGCAGCCAAGAAGGACAGGGTGGCTATGGCTACACCTTC.

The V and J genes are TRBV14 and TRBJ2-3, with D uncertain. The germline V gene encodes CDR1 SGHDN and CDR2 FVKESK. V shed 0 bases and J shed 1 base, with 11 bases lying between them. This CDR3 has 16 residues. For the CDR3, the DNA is TGTGCCAGCAGCCAAGATAGAGAGGTGGGCACAGATACGCAGTATTTT. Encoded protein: CASSQDREVGTDTQYF. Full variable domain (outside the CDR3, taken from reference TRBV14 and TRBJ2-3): EAGVTQFPSHSVIEKGQTVTLRCDPISGHDNLYWYRRVMGKEIKFLLHFVKESKQDESGMPNNRFLAERTGGTYSTLKVQPAELEDSGVYFCASSQDREVGTDTQYFGPGTRLTVL.

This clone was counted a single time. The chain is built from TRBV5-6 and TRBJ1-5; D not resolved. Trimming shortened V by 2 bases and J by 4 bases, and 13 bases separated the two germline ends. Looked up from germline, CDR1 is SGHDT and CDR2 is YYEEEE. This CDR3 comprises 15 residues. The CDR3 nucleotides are TGTGCCAGCAGCTTAAGGCCCGCAGTTAATCAGCCCCAGCATTTT. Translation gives CASSLRPAVNQPQHF.

The CDR3 reads CASSLDAGRLYEQYF. The CDR3, as DNA: TGTGCCAGCAGTTTAGATGCAGGGCGCCTCTACGAGCAGTACTTC. The gene calls are TRBV27 and TRBJ2-7, with D perhaps matching TRBD1 (5 bases). The V gene lost 2 bases and the J gene lost 3 bases, with 14 bases spanning the gap. Germline values: CDR1 MNHEY, CDR2 SMNVEV (reference sequence). The length of the CDR3 is 15 residues.

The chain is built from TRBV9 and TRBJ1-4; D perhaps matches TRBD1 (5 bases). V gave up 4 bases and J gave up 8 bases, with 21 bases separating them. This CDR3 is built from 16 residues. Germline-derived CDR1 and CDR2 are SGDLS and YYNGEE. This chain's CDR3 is CASSLGVGQKREKLFF. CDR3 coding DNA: TGTGCCAGCAGCTTAGGGGTAGGGCAGAAAAGGGAAAAACTGTTTTTT.

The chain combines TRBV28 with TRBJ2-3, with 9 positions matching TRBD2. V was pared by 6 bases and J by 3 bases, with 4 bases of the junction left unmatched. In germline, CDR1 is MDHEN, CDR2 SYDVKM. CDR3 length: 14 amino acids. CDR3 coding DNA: TGTGCCAGCAGGTCGCGGGAGGGAACAGATACGCAGTATTTT. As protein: CASRSREGTDTQYF.

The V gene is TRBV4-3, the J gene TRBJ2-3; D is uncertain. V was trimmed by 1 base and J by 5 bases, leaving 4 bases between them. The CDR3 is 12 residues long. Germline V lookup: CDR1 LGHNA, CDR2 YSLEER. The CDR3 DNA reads TGCGCCAGCAGCCAAGTCGGAGATACGCAGTATTTT. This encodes CASSQVGDTQYF.

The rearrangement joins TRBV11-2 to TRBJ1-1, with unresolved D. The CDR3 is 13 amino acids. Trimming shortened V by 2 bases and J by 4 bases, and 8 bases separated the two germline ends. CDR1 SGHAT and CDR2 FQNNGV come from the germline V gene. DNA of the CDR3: TGTGCCAGCAGCTTAACAACGCGCACTGAAGCTTTCTTT. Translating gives CASSLTTRTEAFF.

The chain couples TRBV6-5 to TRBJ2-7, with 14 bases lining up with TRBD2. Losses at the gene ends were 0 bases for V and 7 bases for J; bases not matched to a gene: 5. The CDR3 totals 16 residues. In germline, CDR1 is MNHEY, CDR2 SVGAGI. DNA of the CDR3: TGTGCCAGCAGTTACTCGACTAGCGGGGGGGTGGAAGAGCAGTACTTC. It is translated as CASSYSTSGGVEEQYF.

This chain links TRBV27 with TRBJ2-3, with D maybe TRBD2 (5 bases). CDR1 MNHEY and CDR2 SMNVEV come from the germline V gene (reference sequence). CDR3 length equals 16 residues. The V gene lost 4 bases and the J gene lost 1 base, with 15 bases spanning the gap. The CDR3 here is CASSSPAQEGTDTQYF. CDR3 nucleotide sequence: TGTGCCAGCAGTTCTCCCGCGCAGGAGGGCACAGATACGCAGTATTTT.